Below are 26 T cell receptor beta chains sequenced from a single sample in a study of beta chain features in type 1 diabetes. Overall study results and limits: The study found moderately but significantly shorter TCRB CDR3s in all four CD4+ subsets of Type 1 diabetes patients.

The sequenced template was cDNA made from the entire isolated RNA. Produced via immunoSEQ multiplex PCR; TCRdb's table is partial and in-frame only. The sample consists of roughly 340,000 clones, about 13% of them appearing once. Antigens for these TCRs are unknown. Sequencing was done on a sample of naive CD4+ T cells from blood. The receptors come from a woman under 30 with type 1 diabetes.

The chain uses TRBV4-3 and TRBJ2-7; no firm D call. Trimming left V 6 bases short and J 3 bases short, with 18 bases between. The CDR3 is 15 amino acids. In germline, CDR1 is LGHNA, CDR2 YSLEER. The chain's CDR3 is CASSLDSSHLYEQYF. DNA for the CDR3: TGCGCCAGCAGTCTCGACTCCTCACACCTCTACGAGCAGTACTTC.

CDR3 sequence reads: CASSVTQGTQYF. The CDR3 DNA reads as TGTGCCAGCAGTGTCACACAGGGGACCCAGTACTTC. This chain joins TRBV6-6 and TRBJ2-5; tentative D call: TRBD1 (6 bases). The CDR3 length is 12 residues. CDR1 and CDR2 from the germline V gene are MNHNY and SVGAGI (reference sequence). The V and J ends lost 5 bases and 7 bases respectively, with 11 bases between them.

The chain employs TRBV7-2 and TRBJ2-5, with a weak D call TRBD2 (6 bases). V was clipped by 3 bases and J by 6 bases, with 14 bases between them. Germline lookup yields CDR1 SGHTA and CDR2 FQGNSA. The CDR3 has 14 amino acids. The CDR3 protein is CASSFAGSAKTQYF. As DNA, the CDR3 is TGTGCCAGCAGCTTCGCGGGGAGCGCGAAGACCCAGTACTTC.

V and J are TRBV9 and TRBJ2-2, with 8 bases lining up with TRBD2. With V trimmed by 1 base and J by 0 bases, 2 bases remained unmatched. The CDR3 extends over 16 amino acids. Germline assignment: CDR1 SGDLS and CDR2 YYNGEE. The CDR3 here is CASSVQGLANTGELFF. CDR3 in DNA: TGTGCCAGCAGCGTACAGGGACTAGCGAACACCGGGGAGCTGTTTTTT.

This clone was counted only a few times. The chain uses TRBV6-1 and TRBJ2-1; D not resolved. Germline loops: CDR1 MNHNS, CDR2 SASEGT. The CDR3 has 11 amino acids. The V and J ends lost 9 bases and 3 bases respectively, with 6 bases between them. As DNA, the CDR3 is TGTGCCAGTCAATTCTACAATGAGCAGTTCTTC. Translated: CASQFYNEQFF.

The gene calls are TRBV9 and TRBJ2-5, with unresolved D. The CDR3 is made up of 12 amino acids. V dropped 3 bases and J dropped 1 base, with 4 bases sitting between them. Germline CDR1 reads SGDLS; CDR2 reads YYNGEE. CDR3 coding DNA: TGTGCCAGCAGCGCTATCCAAGAGACCCAGTACTTC. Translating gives CASSAIQETQYF.

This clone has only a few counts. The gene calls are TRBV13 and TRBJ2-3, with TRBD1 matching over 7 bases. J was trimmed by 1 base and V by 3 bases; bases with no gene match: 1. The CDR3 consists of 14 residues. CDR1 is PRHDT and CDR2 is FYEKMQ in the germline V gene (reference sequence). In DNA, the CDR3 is TGTGCCAGCAGCTTTGGACAGGGCACAGATACGCAGTATTTT. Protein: CASSFGQGTDTQYF.

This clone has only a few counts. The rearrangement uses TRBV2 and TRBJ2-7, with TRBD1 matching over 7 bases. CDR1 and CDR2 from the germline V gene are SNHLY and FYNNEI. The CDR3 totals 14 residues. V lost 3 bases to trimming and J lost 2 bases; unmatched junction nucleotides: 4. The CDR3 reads CASSDEQGPYEQYF. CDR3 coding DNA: TGTGCCAGCAGTGATGAACAGGGGCCCTACGAGCAGTACTTC.

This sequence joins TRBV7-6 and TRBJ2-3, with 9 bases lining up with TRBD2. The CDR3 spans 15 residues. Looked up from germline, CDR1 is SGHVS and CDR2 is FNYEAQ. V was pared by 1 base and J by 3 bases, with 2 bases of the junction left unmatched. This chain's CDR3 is CASSLGGRVTDTQYF. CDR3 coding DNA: TGTGCCAGCAGCTTAGGCGGGAGGGTTACAGATACGCAGTATTTT.

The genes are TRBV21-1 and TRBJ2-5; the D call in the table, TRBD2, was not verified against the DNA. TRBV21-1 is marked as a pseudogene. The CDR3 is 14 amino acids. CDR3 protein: CASSRREEQETQYF. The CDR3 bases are TGTGCCAGCAGCCGGCGGGAGGAGCAAGAGACCCAGTACTTC.

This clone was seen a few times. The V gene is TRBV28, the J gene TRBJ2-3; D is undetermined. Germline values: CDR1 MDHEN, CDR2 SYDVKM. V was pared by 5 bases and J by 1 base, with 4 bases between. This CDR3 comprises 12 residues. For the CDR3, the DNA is TGTGCCAGCAGTACAGGCACAGATACGCAGTATTTT. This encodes CASSTGTDTQYF.

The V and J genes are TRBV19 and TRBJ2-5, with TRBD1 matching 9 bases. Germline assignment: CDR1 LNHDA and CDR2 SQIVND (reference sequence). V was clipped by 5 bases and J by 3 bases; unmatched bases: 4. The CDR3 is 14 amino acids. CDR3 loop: CASSAWTGEETQYF. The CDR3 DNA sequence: TGTGCCAGTAGTGCCTGGACAGGGGAAGAGACCCAGTACTTC.

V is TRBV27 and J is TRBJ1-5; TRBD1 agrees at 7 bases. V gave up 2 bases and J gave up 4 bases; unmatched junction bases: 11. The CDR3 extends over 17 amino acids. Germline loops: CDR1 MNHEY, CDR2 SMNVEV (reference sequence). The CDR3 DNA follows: TGTGCCAGCAGTTTAGGAGGGGGCGCGAGGGGGAATCAGCCCCAGCATTTT. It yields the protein CASSLGGGARGNQPQHF.

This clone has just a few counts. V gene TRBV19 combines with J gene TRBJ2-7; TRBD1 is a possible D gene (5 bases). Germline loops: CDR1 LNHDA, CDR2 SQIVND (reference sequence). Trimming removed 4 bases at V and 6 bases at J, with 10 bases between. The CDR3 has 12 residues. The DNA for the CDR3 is TGTGCCAGTAGTAACCAGGGCGGCGAGCAGTACTTC. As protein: CASSNQGGEQYF.

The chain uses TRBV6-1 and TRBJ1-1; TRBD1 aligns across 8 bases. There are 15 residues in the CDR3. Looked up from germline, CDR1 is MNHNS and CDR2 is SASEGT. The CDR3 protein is CASTLNRGTNTEAFF. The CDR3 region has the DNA TGTGCGAGTACCCTGAACAGGGGGACGAACACTGAAGCTTTCTTT.

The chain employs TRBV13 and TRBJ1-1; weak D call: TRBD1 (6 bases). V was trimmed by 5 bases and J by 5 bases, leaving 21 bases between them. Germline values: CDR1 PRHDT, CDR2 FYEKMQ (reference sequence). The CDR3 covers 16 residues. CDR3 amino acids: CASSPAGTTRGTEAFF. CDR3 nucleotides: TGTGCCAGCAGCCCGGCCGGGACTACTAGGGGGACTGAAGCTTTCTTT.

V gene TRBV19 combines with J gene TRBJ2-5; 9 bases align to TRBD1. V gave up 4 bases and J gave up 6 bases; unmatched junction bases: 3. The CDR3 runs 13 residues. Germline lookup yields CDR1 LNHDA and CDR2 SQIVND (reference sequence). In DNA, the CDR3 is TGTGCCAGTAGTAGGGACAGGGCGAAGACCCAGTACTTC. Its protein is CASSRDRAKTQYF.

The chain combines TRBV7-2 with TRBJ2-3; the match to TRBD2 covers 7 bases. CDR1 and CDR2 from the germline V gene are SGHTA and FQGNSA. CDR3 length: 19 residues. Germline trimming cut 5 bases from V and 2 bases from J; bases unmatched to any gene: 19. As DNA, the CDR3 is TGTGCCAGCAGCATTAGGCCCGCGGGACTAACCTCCTTCACAGATACGCAGTATTTT. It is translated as CASSIRPAGLTSFTDTQYF.

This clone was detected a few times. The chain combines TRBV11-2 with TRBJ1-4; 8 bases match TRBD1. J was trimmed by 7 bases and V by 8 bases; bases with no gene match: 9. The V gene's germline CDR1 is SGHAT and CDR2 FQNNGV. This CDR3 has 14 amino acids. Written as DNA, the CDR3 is TGTGCCAGCGGTCGGCGGACAGGGTCTGAAAAACTGTTTTTT. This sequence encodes CASGRRTGSEKLFF.

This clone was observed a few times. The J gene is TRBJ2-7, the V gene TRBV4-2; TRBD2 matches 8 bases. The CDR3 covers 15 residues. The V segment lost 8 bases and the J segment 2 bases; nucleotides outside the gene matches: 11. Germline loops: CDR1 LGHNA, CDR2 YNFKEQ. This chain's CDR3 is CASRPRGTSTYEQYF. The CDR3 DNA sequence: TGTGCCAGCCGGCCGAGGGGGACTAGTACCTACGAGCAGTACTTC.

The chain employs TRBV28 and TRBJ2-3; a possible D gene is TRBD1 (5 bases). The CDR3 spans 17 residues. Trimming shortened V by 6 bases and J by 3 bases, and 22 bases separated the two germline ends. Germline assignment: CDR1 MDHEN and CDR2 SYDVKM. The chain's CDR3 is CASSQMVGRVVTDTQYF. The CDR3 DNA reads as TGTGCCAGCAGCCAAATGGTTGGCAGGGTGGTTACAGATACGCAGTATTTT.

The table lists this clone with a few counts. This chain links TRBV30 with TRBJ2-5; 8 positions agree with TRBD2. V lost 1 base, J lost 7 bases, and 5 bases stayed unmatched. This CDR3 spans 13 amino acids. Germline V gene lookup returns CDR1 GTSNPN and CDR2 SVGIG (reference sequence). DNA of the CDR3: TGTGCCTGGAGTGACTCGGGGGGGTGGACCCAGTACTTC. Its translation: CAWSDSGGWTQYF.

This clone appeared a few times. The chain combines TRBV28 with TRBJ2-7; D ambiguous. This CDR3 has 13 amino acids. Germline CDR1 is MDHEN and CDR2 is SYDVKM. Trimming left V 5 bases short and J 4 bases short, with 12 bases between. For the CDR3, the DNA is TGTGCCAGCAGTCCAGAATTACCTTACGAGCAGTACTTC. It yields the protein CASSPELPYEQYF.

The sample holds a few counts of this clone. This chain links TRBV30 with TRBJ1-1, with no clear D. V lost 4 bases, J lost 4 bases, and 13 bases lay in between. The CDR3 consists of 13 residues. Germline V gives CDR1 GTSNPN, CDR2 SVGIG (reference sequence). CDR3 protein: CAWNPGGSTEAFF. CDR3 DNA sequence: TGTGCCTGGAACCCAGGAGGGTCCACTGAAGCTTTCTTT.

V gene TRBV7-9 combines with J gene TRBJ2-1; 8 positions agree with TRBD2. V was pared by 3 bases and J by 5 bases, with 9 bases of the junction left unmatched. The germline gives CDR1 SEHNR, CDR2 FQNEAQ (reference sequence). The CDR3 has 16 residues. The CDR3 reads CASSFWPGGPHNEQFF. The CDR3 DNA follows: TGTGCCAGCAGCTTTTGGCCGGGAGGGCCCCACAATGAGCAGTTCTTC.

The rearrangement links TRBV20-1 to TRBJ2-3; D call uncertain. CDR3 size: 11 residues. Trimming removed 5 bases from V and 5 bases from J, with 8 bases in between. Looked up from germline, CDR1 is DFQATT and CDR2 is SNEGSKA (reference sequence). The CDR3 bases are TGCAGTGCTCTCCTCAGAGATACGCAGTATTTT. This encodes CSALLRDTQYF.